This passage covers 30 T cell receptor beta chains from one sample sequenced in a study of early stage breast cancer tumors. Produced via immunoSEQ multiplex PCR; TCRdb's table is partial and in-frame only. The table lists roughly 10,000 clones, around 72% of them singletons. The sequenced sample was breast tumor tissue. The receptors stem from a person aged 70 to 80 with breast cancer.

This clone appeared a few times. V gene TRBV7-9 combines with J gene TRBJ1-4; D is unclear. Trimming took off 1 base at V and 10 bases at J, with 10 bases between the two ends. The CDR3 is 13 amino acids. CDR1 is SEHNR, CDR2 FQNEAQ, per germline (reference sequence). The CDR3 here is CASSLGHSGKLFF. Here the CDR3 DNA reads TGTGCCAGCAGCTTAGGGCATTCGGGAAAACTGTTTTTT.

The J gene is TRBJ1-5, the V gene TRBV7-2, with D perhaps TRBD1 (5 bases). Per germline, CDR1 SGHTA and CDR2 FQGNSA. CDR3 size: 16 residues. The V end was cut by 3 bases, the J end by 1 base, with 13 bases between. The DNA for the CDR3 is TGTGCCAGCAGCTTTGGGGCAGGCTGGAGCAATCAGCCCCAGCATTTT. This sequence encodes CASSFGAGWSNQPQHF. The full variable domain, with the rest looked up from reference TRBV7-2 and TRBJ1-5, is GAGVSQSPSNKVTEKGKDVELRCDPISGHTALYWYRQSLGQGLEFLIYFQGNSAPDKSGLPSDRFSAERTGGSVSTLTIQRTQQEDSAVYLCASSFGAGWSNQPQHFGDGTRLSIL.

V usage is TRBV30 and J usage is TRBJ2-1, with TRBD1 matching 7 bases. There are 12 residues in the CDR3. Germline V gene data show CDR1 as GTSNPN and CDR2 as SVGIG (reference sequence). V gave up 5 bases and J gave up 12 bases; unmatched junction bases: 10. The CDR3 nucleotides read TGTGCCTGGGACAGGGAAGGATCTTCGCAGTTCTTC. As protein: CAWDREGSSQFF.

The chain uses TRBV4-1 and TRBJ2-7, with TRBD2 identical over 8 bases. This CDR3 contains 15 residues. Germline trimming cut 5 bases from V and 4 bases from J; bases unmatched to any gene: 10. The germline V gene encodes CDR1 MGHRA and CDR2 YSYEKL. CDR3 in DNA: TGCGCCAGCAGCGTTCGTAAGCGGGAGAATTACGAGCAGTACTTC. This sequence encodes CASSVRKRENYEQYF.

In this sample, this clone turned up a few times. The chain joins TRBV30 to TRBJ1-2; TRBD1 matches at 8 bases. V shed 4 bases and J 4 bases; nucleotides not matched to a gene: 5. Per the germline V gene, CDR1 is GTSNPN and CDR2 is SVGIG (reference sequence). The CDR3 totals 13 residues. The CDR3 DNA reads TGTGCCTGGACCTACCAGGGGGCCTATGGCTACACCTTC. Encoded protein: CAWTYQGAYGYTF.

This sequence joins TRBV6-1 and TRBJ2-7, with no clear D. Germline CDR1 and CDR2: MNHNS and SASEGT. The CDR3 is 14 amino acids. Deletions cut 1 base from V and 4 bases from J, with 11 bases between. This chain's CDR3 is CASSEDQDWYEQYF. As DNA, the CDR3 is TGTGCCAGCAGTGAAGACCAGGATTGGTACGAGCAGTACTTC.

This clone showed up just a few times. V gene TRBV11-2 combines with J gene TRBJ2-3; TRBD2 agrees at 12 bases. CDR1 and CDR2 (germline): SGHAT, FQNNGV. This CDR3 spans 15 amino acids. With 6 bases clipped from V and 10 bases from J, the junction kept 11 bases outside the gene matches. In DNA form, the CDR3 reads TGTGCCAGCAGATCCGTGACTAGCGGGAGATTCGCGCAGTATTTT. Its protein is CASRSVTSGRFAQYF.

The genes are TRBV5-8 and TRBJ1-5; D gene unclear. V shed 2 bases and J shed 8 bases, with 11 bases lying between them. Germline V lookup: CDR1 SGHTS, CDR2 YDEGEE. This CDR3 contains 13 residues. In DNA form, the CDR3 reads TGTGCCAGCAGCTTAATGCGGGAGAAGCCCCAGCATTTT. It encodes CASSLMREKPQHF.

V gene TRBV18 combines with J gene TRBJ1-5, with 8 bases lining up with TRBD1. Germline CDR1 and CDR2: KGHSH and LQKENI. Trimming took 5 bases from V and 4 from J; bases not matched to a gene: 7. The CDR3 runs 15 residues. The CDR3 DNA reads as TGTGCCAGCTCAGCGACAGGGGAAAGGAATCAGCCCCAGCATTTT. Protein product: CASSATGERNQPQHF.

This clone has only a few counts. The chain uses TRBV2 and TRBJ2-7; TRBD1 matches at 7 bases. The length of the CDR3 is 13 residues. V trimming: 9 bases; J trimming: 6 bases; junction bases outside the gene matches: 11. Germline CDR1 is SNHLY and CDR2 is FYNNEI. The CDR3, as DNA: TGTGCCAGGGCCAGACAGGGAGCTGGCGAGCAGTACTTC. As protein: CARARQGAGEQYF.

V and J are TRBV11-2 and TRBJ2-5, with 11 bases aligning to TRBD2. The V segment lost 5 bases and the J segment 3 bases; nucleotides outside the gene matches: 11. Germline V lookup: CDR1 SGHAT, CDR2 FQNNGV. The CDR3 contains 17 residues. The CDR3 DNA sequence: TGTGCCAGCAGCGGGCCACTAGCGGGGGCCCCCGAAGAGACCCAGTACTTC. Encoded protein: CASSGPLAGAPEETQYF.

Only a few counts were recorded for this clone. This chain joins TRBV29-1 and TRBJ1-1; a possible D gene is TRBD1 (6 bases). The CDR3 consists of 12 residues. Trimming cost V 5 bases and J 3 bases, with 10 bases left between them. Germline values: CDR1 SQVTM, CDR2 ANQGSEA. Here the CDR3 DNA reads TGCAGCGTTAGGCAGGGGCACACTGAAGCTTTCTTT. Its protein product is CSVRQGHTEAFF.

This chain links TRBV4-2 with TRBJ2-5; TRBD1 might be the D (6 bases). V shed 2 bases and J shed 7 bases, with 14 bases lying between them. Germline CDR1 is LGHNA and CDR2 is YNFKEQ. CDR3 length equals 14 residues. CDR3 coding DNA: TGTGCCAGCAGCCAAAACGTGGGGGCGGGGACCCAGTACTTC. It specifies CASSQNVGAGTQYF.

The V call is TRBV19, the J call TRBJ2-1; D is possibly TRBD2 (6 bases). The germline V gene has CDR1 LNHDA and CDR2 SQIVND (reference sequence). Trimming pared 10 bases from V and 8 bases from J, leaving 9 bases between. This CDR3 has 10 residues. Here the CDR3 reads CATGLHEQFF. As DNA, the CDR3 is TGTGCCACCGGACTACATGAGCAGTTCTTC.

Here the CDR3 DNA reads TGCAGTGCTGCGCGGAACACTGAAGCTTTCTTT. Translation: CSAARNTEAFF. This chain connects TRBV20-1 to TRBJ1-1; D is uncertain. Trimming shortened V by 5 bases and J by 1 base, and 5 bases separated the two germline ends. The CDR3 spans 11 residues. Germline V lookup: CDR1 DFQATT, CDR2 SNEGSKA (reference sequence).

By sample fraction, this clone is medium-sized (0.01 to 0.1%). The chain employs TRBV28 and TRBJ2-1; D is possibly TRBD2 (6 bases). The V and J ends lost 10 bases and 2 bases respectively, with 21 bases between them. From germline, CDR1 is MDHEN and CDR2 SYDVKM. The CDR3 is made up of 16 amino acids. The CDR3 region is CANKNPERGAYNEQFF. The CDR3 DNA is TGTGCCAACAAAAACCCGGAGCGCGGGGCCTACAATGAGCAGTTCTTC.

The chain employs TRBV5-1 and TRBJ1-1; the match to TRBD1 covers 7 bases. Germline V gives CDR1 SGHRS, CDR2 YFSETQ. The V gene end was trimmed by 5 bases and the J gene end by 4 bases; junction bases not matched to a gene: 5. The CDR3 loop spans 13 amino acids. For the CDR3, the DNA is TGCGCCAGCAGAGGACAGGAAGGCACTGAAGCTTTCTTT. Translated: CASRGQEGTEAFF. Together with reference TRBV5-1 and TRBJ1-1, the CDR3 gives the full variable domain: KAGVTQTPRYLIKTRGQQVTLSCSPISGHRSVSWYQQTPGQGLQFLFEYFSETQRNKGNFPGRFSGRQFSNSRSEMNVSTLELGDSALYLCASRGQEGTEAFFGQGTRLTVV.

This clone occurred once. The chain combines TRBV7-2 with TRBJ1-1, with no clear D. Trimming left V 6 bases short and J 3 bases short, with 14 bases between. This CDR3 has 14 residues. Per germline, CDR1 SGHTA and CDR2 FQGNSA. The CDR3 protein is CASRFPTRDTEAFF. The CDR3 region has the DNA TGTGCCAGCAGATTCCCTACGCGGGACACTGAAGCTTTCTTT.

The chain joins TRBV6-4 to TRBJ2-3, with no clear D. The CDR3 spans 13 residues. Deletions cut 5 bases from V and 5 bases from J, with 11 bases between. The V gene's germline CDR1 is MRHNA and CDR2 SNTAGT. The CDR3, as DNA: TGTGCCAGCAGTAGTCGTATCGGAGATACGCAGTATTTT. Translation gives CASSSRIGDTQYF.

The rearrangement links TRBV9 to TRBJ1-5; a possible D gene is TRBD1 (6 bases). The CDR3 contains 15 residues. Trimming shortened V by 3 bases and J by 5 bases, and 15 bases separated the two germline ends. Germline V lookup: CDR1 SGDLS, CDR2 YYNGEE. The CDR3: CASSGDGTMDQPQHF. In DNA form, the CDR3 reads TGTGCCAGCAGCGGGGACGGGACAATGGATCAGCCCCAGCATTTT. The full variable domain, in which reference TRBV9 and TRBJ1-5 provide the parts outside the CDR3, is DSGVTQTPKHLITATGQRVTLRCSPRSGDLSVYWYQQSLDQGLQFLIQYYNGEERAKGNILERFSAQQFPDLHSELNLSSLELGDSALYFCASSGDGTMDQPQHFGDGTRLSIL.

This clone has more than one count but fewer than ten. The J gene is TRBJ1-6, the V gene TRBV9; D is perhaps TRBD1 (5 bases). V was shortened by 4 bases and J by 4 bases, with 15 bases between the two germline ends. The CDR3 contains 16 residues. The germline V gene encodes CDR1 SGDLS and CDR2 YYNGEE. The CDR3 here is CASSTDPGIYNSPLHF. Here the CDR3 DNA reads TGTGCCAGCAGCACTGACCCAGGGATATATAATTCACCCCTCCACTTT.

A few counts support this clone. The chain employs TRBV6-5 and TRBJ2-7; D uncertain. The CDR3 contains 13 residues. V was pared by 8 bases and J by 3 bases, with 14 bases between. Germline values: CDR1 MNHEY, CDR2 SVGAGI. In DNA, the CDR3 is TGTGCCAGCCCGTTGGAGTTAAACTACGAGCAGTACTTC. It yields the protein CASPLELNYEQYF.

The chain links TRBV11-3 to TRBJ2-3, with 10 bases identical to TRBD1. J was trimmed by 3 bases and V by 5 bases; bases with no gene match: 5. Germline assignment: CDR1 SGHNT and CDR2 YENEEA. This CDR3 has 15 amino acids. The CDR3 DNA reads TGTGCCAGCAGCCCGGGGACAGGGGAGACAGATACGCAGTATTTT. It is translated as CASSPGTGETDTQYF.

The gene calls are TRBV7-2 and TRBJ2-3, with 8 bases matching TRBD1. In germline, CDR1 is SGHTA, CDR2 FQGNSA. This CDR3 is built from 15 residues. V shed 0 bases, J shed 3 bases, and the junction held 2 bases outside the gene matches. Written as DNA, the CDR3 is TGTGCCAGCAGCTTAGCCGGACAGGGTACAGATACGCAGTATTTT. Translating gives CASSLAGQGTDTQYF. The variable domain in full, with the rest retrieved from reference TRBV7-2 and TRBJ2-3, is GAGVSQSPSNKVTEKGKDVELRCDPISGHTALYWYRQSLGQGLEFLIYFQGNSAPDKSGLPSDRFSAERTGGSVSTLTIQRTQQEDSAVYLCASSLAGQGTDTQYFGPGTRLTVL.

This clone is judged large. V usage is TRBV9 and J usage is TRBJ2-7; 10 bases map to TRBD2. The V and J ends lost 0 bases and 2 bases, in that order; junction bases with no gene match: 2. CDR3 length: 15 amino acids. Germline V gene lookup returns CDR1 SGDLS and CDR2 YYNGEE. The CDR3 DNA sequence: TGTGCCAGCAGCGTAGAACTAGCGGGGACCTACGAGCAGTACTTC. It codes for CASSVELAGTYEQYF.

The chain carries TRBV21-1 and TRBJ1-5; whether TRBD1, the table's D call, matches the DNA was not checked. TRBV21-1 is a recognized pseudogene. CDR3 length: 14 residues. Here the CDR3 reads CALLKAGTGQPQHF. The DNA for the CDR3 is TGTGCCTTACTAAAAGCAGGGACAGGACAGCCCCAGCATTTT.

The chain combines TRBV5-1 with TRBJ2-7; D might be TRBD1 (6 bases). V lost 0 bases and J lost 0, with 10 bases in between. Germline V gives CDR1 SGHRS, CDR2 YFSETQ. CDR3 size: 15 residues. CDR3: CASSLGDTRSYEQYF. CDR3 in DNA: TGCGCCAGCAGCTTGGGGGACACCCGCTCCTACGAGCAGTACTTC.

This chain connects TRBV19 to TRBJ2-1, with TRBD2 matching 8 bases. Germline V gene lookup returns CDR1 LNHDA and CDR2 SQIVND (reference sequence). The V and J ends lost 4 bases and 6 bases, in that order; junction bases with no gene match: 5. The CDR3 consists of 14 residues. CDR3 in DNA: TGTGCCAGTAGTACCTCGGGACTAGTCAATGAGCAGTTCTTC. Amino acids: CASSTSGLVNEQFF.

This clone has a single count. The chain carries TRBV2 and TRBJ2-5; 7 bases map to TRBD2. Trimming at V came to 4 bases and at J to 4 bases, leaving 6 bases not matched to a gene. Germline V gives CDR1 SNHLY, CDR2 FYNNEI. This CDR3 has 14 residues. In DNA form, the CDR3 reads TGTGCCAGCAGTGTTAGTTCGGGAGGAGAGACCCAGTACTTC. Translated: CASSVSSGGETQYF.

In DNA, the CDR3 is TGCGCCAGCAGCCAAGAGGGACTAGCGGGAGTCGGGGATACGCAGTATTTT. Its translation is CASSQEGLAGVGDTQYF. The chain carries TRBV4-1 and TRBJ2-3, with 14 positions matching TRBD2. The junction had 5 bases not matched to a gene; V was cut back by 0 bases and J by 6 bases. Germline lookup yields CDR1 MGHRA and CDR2 YSYEKL. This CDR3 has 17 residues.